The text below deals with one T cell receptor beta chain. RNA amounts of roughly 0.5 to 1 ug underwent reverse transcription with random hexamers. Each CDR3 protein is one row after TCRdb ran MiXCR on the immunoSEQ multiplex PCR reads. The table has 150,000 or so distinct CDR3 sequences, approximately 95% seen once. The sample originates from a study of CD8 T cells in Susac syndrome. The germline V and J ends were trimmed by 6 bases and 4 bases, with 4 bases remaining between them. Germline CDR1 and CDR2: SNHLY and FYNNEI. This CDR3 region has 11 residues. The sequenced material came from CD4+ T cells from PBMCs. The source is a human donor with Susac syndrome. The chain carries TRBV2 and TRBJ1-5; D gene uncertain. The DNA for the CDR3 is TGTGCCAGCAGAGAAAATCAGCCCCAGCATTTT. As protein: CASRENQPQHF.